The rows below give T cell receptor beta chains drawn from one sample of a study of shared clonotypes between healthy human individuals. Here immunoSEQ multiplex PCR was the method, and the copy in TCRdb shows in-frame clones only, minus some. The sample contains around 2,000,000 clones, roughly 94% of which appear only once. The sequenced sample was naive CD4+ T cells sorted from blood. The receptors here all came from a man younger than 35 in good health. Both conserved end residues are part of each CDR3. D genes are given only for firm matches. Not every row has a clone size; where given, it reads once, few, many or a size class.

TRBV6-5,-,once,TRBJ2-2,CASSSTHPRGGELFF,TGTGCCAGCAGTTCCACCCACCCGAGGGGCGGGGAGCTGTTTTTT
TRBV6-1,TRBD1,-,TRBJ2-7,CASSRSTGISYEQYF,TGTGCCAGCAGCCGGTCGACAGGGATCTCCTACGAGCAGTACTTC
TRBV5-1,-,-,TRBJ2-1,CASSLGPGAGHYNEQFF,TGCGCCAGCAGCTTGGGGCCCGGGGCAGGGCACTACAATGAGCAGTTCTTC
TRBV5-5,-,-,TRBJ2-1,CASSGLRFPPNEQFF,TGTGCCAGCAGCGGACTAAGGTTCCCCCCCAATGAGCAGTTCTTC
TRBV30,-,few,TRBJ1-5,CAWSVGGGNQPQHF,TGTGCCTGGAGTGTAGGAGGTGGCAATCAGCCCCAGCATTTT
TRBV6-1,TRBD1,many,TRBJ1-2,CASSELGQGPLGYTF,TGTGCCAGCAGTGAACTGGGACAGGGGCCGCTGGGCTACACCTTC
TRBV27,TRBD1,-,TRBJ1-1,CASSFSGTANTEAFF,TGTGCCAGCAGTTTCAGCGGGACAGCGAACACTGAAGCTTTCTTT
TRBV6-5,TRBD1,-,TRBJ1-4,CASSYSSRGLEKLFF,TGTGCCAGCAGTTACTCCTCCAGGGGGTTGGAAAAACTGTTTTTT
TRBV20-1,-,-,TRBJ1-4,CSAVGYEKLFF,TGCAGTGCTGTAGGGTACGAAAAACTGTTTTTT
TRBV9,-,-,TRBJ2-7,CASSVGQMSSYEQYF,TGTGCCAGCAGCGTAGGGCAGATGAGCTCCTACGAGCAGTACTTC
TRBV5-4,-,-,TRBJ2-5,CASSSPNGAVETQYF,TGTGCCAGCAGCTCGCCTAACGGAGCGGTAGAGACCCAGTACTTC
TRBV28,TRBD1,once,TRBJ2-7,CASSPSPGTGGRPYEQYF,TGTGCCAGCAGTCCTAGTCCCGGGACAGGGGGTCGGCCCTACGAGCAGTACTTC
TRBV28,-,-,TRBJ1-5,CASSLGQGYQPQHF,TGTGCCAGCAGTTTGGGGCAGGGTTATCAGCCCCAGCATTTT
TRBV5-4,TRBD1,-,TRBJ1-2,CASSLDGQGHYGYTF,TGTGCCAGCAGCTTGGATGGACAGGGCCACTATGGCTACACCTTC
TRBV6-1,-,-,TRBJ2-7,CASSELGQGRF,TGTGCCAGCAGTGAACTCGGTCAGGGTCGCTTC
TRBV5-4,TRBD1,-,TRBJ1-2,CASSSRSGQGPYGYTF,TGTGCCAGCAGCTCCCGATCGGGACAGGGCCCCTATGGCTACACCTTC
TRBV4-1,TRBD2,-,TRBJ2-5,CASSQEGRESIETQYF,TGCGCCAGCAGCCAAGAAGGGCGGGAGAGTATCGAGACCCAGTACTTC
TRBV7-9,TRBD1,-,TRBJ2-5,CASSRMDRGQETQYF,TGTGCCAGCAGCCGTATGGACAGGGGGCAAGAGACCCAGTACTTC
TRBV28,-,-,TRBJ1-2,CASSSTGTAYGYTF,TGTGCCAGCAGTTCTACCGGGACTGCGTATGGCTACACCTTC
TRBV27,-,once,TRBJ2-7,CASSFPDIEQYF,TGTGCCAGCAGTTTCCCCGATATCGAGCAGTACTTC
TRBV6-1,-,-,TRBJ2-5,CASSGHGSQETQYF,TGTGCCAGCAGTGGCCACGGGAGCCAAGAGACCCAGTACTTC
TRBV28,-,-,TRBJ1-5,CASISGQGNQPQHF,TGTGCCAGCATCTCGGGGCAGGGCAATCAGCCCCAGCATTTT
TRBV19,TRBD1,-,TRBJ2-7,CASSTGDRGYEQYF,TGTGCCAGTAGTACCGGGGACAGGGGTTACGAGCAGTACTTC
TRBV30,-,-,TRBJ1-2,CAWTPGTPYGYTF,TGTGCCTGGACCCCCGGGACACCCTATGGCTACACCTTC
TRBV29-1,-,-,TRBJ2-7,CSLQPGENEQYF,TGCAGCCTCCAGCCCGGGGAAAACGAGCAGTACTTC
TRBV6-4,TRBD2,-,TRBJ2-3,CASSAGLAGAIDTQYF,TGTGCCAGCAGTGCAGGACTAGCGGGAGCAATAGATACGCAGTATTTT
TRBV18,-,-,TRBJ1-3,CASSPQAGNTIYF,TGTGCCAGCTCACCCCAGGCAGGAAACACCATATATTTT
TRBV7-2,-,-,TRBJ1-5,CASSLDLRENQPQHF,TGTGCCAGCAGCTTGGATCTCAGGGAAAATCAGCCCCAGCATTTT
TRBV7-9,-,-,TRBJ2-3,CASTVGMSGADTQYF,TGTGCCAGCACTGTGGGCATGTCGGGCGCAGATACGCAGTATTTT
TRBV28,-,-,TRBJ1-1,CASSLPNGAAGKSTEAFF,TGTGCCAGCAGTTTACCAAACGGGGCGGCAGGGAAATCCACTGAAGCTTTCTTT
TRBV29-1,TRBD1,few,TRBJ1-1,CSATGVQTEAFF,TGCAGCGCAACAGGGGTACAAACTGAAGCTTTCTTT
TRBV6-5,TRBD1,once,TRBJ2-3,CASSPQGAWADTQYF,TGTGCCAGCAGCCCACAGGGGGCTTGGGCAGATACGCAGTATTTT
TRBV18,TRBD1,-,TRBJ2-2,CASSPGTGGTGELFF,TGTGCCAGCTCACCGGGGACAGGCGGCACCGGGGAGCTGTTTTTT
TRBV27,-,-,TRBJ2-3,CASRTGTSTDTQYF,TGTGCCAGCAGGACCGGGACTTCGACAGATACGCAGTATTTT
TRBV28,TRBD1,-,TRBJ2-7,CASSAGTANYEQYF,TGTGCCAGCAGTGCCGGGACAGCGAACTACGAGCAGTACTTC
TRBV5-1,-,-,TRBJ2-1,CASTGQTYNEQFF,TGCGCCAGCACCGGACAGACTTACAATGAGCAGTTCTTC
TRBV27,TRBD1,-,TRBJ1-6,CASSLLGRGTGLNSPLHF,TGTGCCAGCAGTTTATTGGGGCGCGGGACAGGGCTTAATTCACCCCTCCACTTT
TRBV11-2,-,-,TRBJ2-5,CASTGTAQETQYF,TGTGCCAGCACTGGGACGGCGCAAGAGACCCAGTACTTC
TRBV5-6,TRBD1,-,TRBJ1-6,CASSYGTGTNSPLHF,TGTGCCAGCAGCTATGGGACAGGGACCAATTCACCCCTCCACTTT
TRBV4-2,TRBD2,-,TRBJ2-5,CASSQDRVTSGPGWETQYF,TGTGCCAGCAGCCAAGATAGGGTGACTAGCGGTCCGGGATGGGAGACCCAGTACTTC
TRBV2,TRBD1,-,TRBJ2-7,CASRTGTGVHEQYF,TGTGCCAGCAGAACCGGGACAGGGGTCCACGAGCAGTACTTC
TRBV5-4,TRBD2,-,TRBJ2-3,CASSSLAGGRTDTQYF,TGTGCCAGCAGCTCCCTGGCGGGAGGTAGGACAGATACGCAGTATTTT
TRBV6-4,-,-,TRBJ2-2,CASSDSLTGPNTGELFF,TGTGCCAGCAGTGACTCTCTAACGGGTCCTAACACCGGGGAGCTGTTTTTT
TRBV15,TRBD1,-,TRBJ1-1,CATKTGDSLLNTEAFF,TGTGCCACCAAAACGGGGGACAGCCTCTTGAACACTGAAGCTTTCTTT
TRBV6-6,TRBD2,-,TRBJ2-3,CASSYSPSGRYNTQYF,TGTGCCAGCAGTTACTCGCCTAGCGGGAGGTATAATACGCAGTATTTT
TRBV18,TRBD1,-,TRBJ1-4,CASSLTGGTEKLFF,TGTGCCAGCTCTCTGACAGGGGGGACTGAAAAACTGTTTTTT
TRBV5-1,TRBD2,once,TRBJ2-3,CASSLVASGGLDTQYF,TGCGCCAGCAGCTTGGTGGCTAGCGGGGGGTTAGATACGCAGTATTTT
TRBV6-5,-,once,TRBJ1-6,CATRGYNSPLHF,TGTGCCACCAGGGGCTATAATTCACCCCTCCACTTT
TRBV11-2,-,-,TRBJ2-7,CASSSFRGTYEQYF,TGTGCCAGCAGCTCCTTCCGCGGCACCTACGAGCAGTACTTC
TRBV10-3,-,-,TRBJ1-5,CAISESKSTPGNQPQHF,TGTGCCATCAGTGAGTCGAAATCTACGCCGGGCAATCAGCCCCAGCATTTT
TRBV2,TRBD1,-,TRBJ1-5,CASSTTRQGASNQPQHF,TGTGCCAGCAGTACCACCCGACAGGGGGCATCCAATCAGCCCCAGCATTTT
TRBV15,-,-,TRBJ1-4,CATSTRNNEKLFF,TGTGCCACCAGTACACGGAATAATGAAAAACTGTTTTTT
TRBV28,TRBD1,-,TRBJ2-1,CASSLSDRTYNEQFF,TGTGCCAGCAGTTTGTCGGACAGGACCTACAATGAGCAGTTCTTC